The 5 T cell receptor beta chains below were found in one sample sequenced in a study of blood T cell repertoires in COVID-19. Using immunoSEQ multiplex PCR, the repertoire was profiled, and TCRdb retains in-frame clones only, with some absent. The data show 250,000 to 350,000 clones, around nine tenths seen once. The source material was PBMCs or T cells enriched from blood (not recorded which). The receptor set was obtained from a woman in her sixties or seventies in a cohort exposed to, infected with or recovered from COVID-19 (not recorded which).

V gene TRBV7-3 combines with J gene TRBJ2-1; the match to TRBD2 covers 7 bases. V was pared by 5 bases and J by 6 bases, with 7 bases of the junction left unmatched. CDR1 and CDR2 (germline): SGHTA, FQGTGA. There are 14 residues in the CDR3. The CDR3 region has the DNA TGTGCCAGCAGCCGAGGACTAGGGAGCAATGAGCAGTTCTTC. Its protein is CASSRGLGSNEQFF.

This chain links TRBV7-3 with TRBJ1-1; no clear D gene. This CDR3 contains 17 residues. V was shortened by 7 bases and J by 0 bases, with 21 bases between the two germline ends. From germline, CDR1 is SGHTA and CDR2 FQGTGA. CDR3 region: CASTKQTVTLMNTEAFF. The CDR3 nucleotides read TGTGCCAGCACTAAGCAGACCGTGACTCTCATGAACACTGAAGCTTTCTTT.

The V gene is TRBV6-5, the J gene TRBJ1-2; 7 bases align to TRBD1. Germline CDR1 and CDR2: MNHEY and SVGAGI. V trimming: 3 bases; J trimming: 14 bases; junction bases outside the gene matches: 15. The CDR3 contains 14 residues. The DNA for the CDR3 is TGTGCCAGCAGTTATATTCAGGGGGAAGGGTTGAGAACCTTC. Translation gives CASSYIQGEGLRTF.

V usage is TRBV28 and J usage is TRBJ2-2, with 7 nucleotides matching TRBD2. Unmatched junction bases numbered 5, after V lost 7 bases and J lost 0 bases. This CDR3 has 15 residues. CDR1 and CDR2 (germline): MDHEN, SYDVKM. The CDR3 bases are TGTGCCAGCAAGCCCCTAGCGGCGAACACCGGGGAGCTGTTTTTT. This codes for CASKPLAANTGELFF. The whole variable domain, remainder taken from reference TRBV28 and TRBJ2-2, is DVKVTQSSRYLVKRTGEKVFLECVQDMDHENMFWYRQDPGLGLRLIYFSYDVKMKEKGDIPEGYSVSREKKERFSLILESASTNQTSMYLCASKPLAANTGELFFGEGSRLTVL.

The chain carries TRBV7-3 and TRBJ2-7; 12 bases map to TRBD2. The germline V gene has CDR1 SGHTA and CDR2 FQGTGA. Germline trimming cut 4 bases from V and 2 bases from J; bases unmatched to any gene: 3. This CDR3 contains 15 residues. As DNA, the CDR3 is TGTGCCAGCAGCTCGGGACTAGCGGGTGCCTACGAGCAGTACTTC. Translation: CASSSGLAGAYEQYF. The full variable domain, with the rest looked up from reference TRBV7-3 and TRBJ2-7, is GAGVSQTPSNKVTEKGKYVELRCDPISGHTALYWYRQSLGQGPEFLIYFQGTGAADDSGLPNDRFFAVRPEGSVSTLKIQRTERGDSAVYLCASSSGLAGAYEQYFGPGTRLTVT.